The 21 T cell receptor beta chains reported below all come from one sample, sequenced in a study of T-cell memory formation after mild COVID-19. One entry per CDR3 protein results from TCRdb running MiXCR on the 5' RACE reads. The sample consists of about 300,000 distinct CDR3 sequences, roughly 21% of them appearing once. Material for sequencing was PBMCs or a T cell subset sorted from them (not recorded which). The receptors originated from a man younger than 30 who had mild COVID-19 (a few samples of this study predate the infection). Cell type and time point are not known.

This chain connects TRBV12-3 or TRBV12-4 to TRBJ2-5; 7 bases are a match to TRBD2. The CDR3 spans 14 residues. J gave up 5 bases and V 7 bases, and 10 bases lay outside the gene matches. CDR3 nucleotide sequence: TGTGCCAGCAACCCCCGGGGGGTTTCGGAGACCCAGTACTTC. Its protein is CASNPRGVSETQYF.

The chain's CDR3 is CASSQGAWEQYV. CDR3 nucleotide sequence: TGTGCCAGCAGCCAGGGGGCATGGGAGCAGTACGTC. The chain couples TRBV28 to TRBJ2-7, with 8 bases fitting TRBD1. There are 12 residues in the CDR3. Germline assignment: CDR1 MDHEN and CDR2 SYDVKM. J lost 7 bases, V lost 6 bases, and 5 bases had no gene match.

This rearrangement joins TRBV9 to TRBJ2-1, with a possible D match to TRBD2 (5 bases). The length of the CDR3 is 15 residues. Deletions cut 2 bases from V and 5 bases from J, with 14 bases between. CDR1 and CDR2 (germline): SGDLS, YYNGEE. CDR3 in DNA: TGTGCCAGCAGCGTTAGCGCGTTCGGTGACAATGAGCAGTTCTTC. It specifies CASSVSAFGDNEQFF.

The chain links TRBV7-3 to TRBJ2-5, with 11 bases lining up with TRBD2. With 4 bases clipped from V and 3 bases from J, the junction kept 4 bases outside the gene matches. The germline CDR1 and CDR2 sequences are SGHTA and FQGTGA. The CDR3 is made up of 15 amino acids. As DNA, the CDR3 is TGTGCCAGCAGCTCGGGACTAGCGGAAAAAGAGACCCAGTACTTC. It yields the protein CASSSGLAEKETQYF.

The table lists this clonotype with a few counts. J is TRBJ2-5 and V is TRBV7-8, with TRBD1 as a possible D gene (7 bases). Germline CDR1 and CDR2: SGHVS and FQNEAQ. There are 14 residues in the CDR3. Trimming removed 8 bases from V and 4 bases from J, with 17 bases in between. The CDR3 protein is CASHQGGRRETQYF. CDR3 nucleotide sequence: TGTGCCAGCCATCAGGGGGGTAGGCGAGAGACCCAGTACTTC.

This clonotype was seen ten or more times. The chain links TRBV7-2 to TRBJ1-1; no firm D call. With 5 bases removed from V and 0 bases from J, the gap between germline ends came to 7 bases. CDR1 SGHTA and CDR2 FQGNSA come from the germline V gene. The CDR3 has 13 amino acids. The CDR3 sequence: CASSADMNTEAFF. CDR3 sequence (DNA): TGTGCCAGCAGCGCAGACATGAACACTGAAGCTTTCTTT. The whole variable domain, remainder taken from reference TRBV7-2 and TRBJ1-1, is GAGVSQSPSNKVTEKGKDVELRCDPISGHTALYWYRQSLGQGLEFLIYFQGNSAPDKSGLPSDRFSAERTGGSVSTLTIQRTQQEDSAVYLCASSADMNTEAFFGQGTRLTVV.

The J gene is TRBJ1-1, the V gene TRBV7-9; D is perhaps TRBD1 (6 bases). The CDR3 is made up of 15 amino acids. In germline, CDR1 is SEHNR, CDR2 FQNEAQ (reference sequence). Trimming took 5 bases from V and 6 from J, leaving 19 bases between them. The CDR3 DNA sequence: TGTGCCAGCAGCCTAACGGGGGGCCGGTGGGCTGAAGCTTTCTTT. The encoded protein is CASSLTGGRWAEAFF.

This clonotype was detected a few times. This sequence joins TRBV13 and TRBJ1-1; no clear D gene. Trimming took off 2 bases at V and 7 bases at J, with 5 bases between the two ends. Germline V lookup: CDR1 PRHDT, CDR2 FYEKMQ (reference sequence). The CDR3 totals 11 residues. The CDR3 loop reads CASSLRYEAFF. The DNA for the CDR3 is TGTGCCAGCAGCTTACGATATGAAGCTTTCTTT.

The J gene is TRBJ1-2, the V gene TRBV12-3 or TRBV12-4, with D uncertain. The germline V and J ends were trimmed by 5 bases and 4 bases, with 17 bases remaining between them. This CDR3 has 15 residues. The CDR3 nucleotides read TGTGCCAGCAGTGGAGGAGCCCCCATCAGCTATGGCTACACCTTC. This encodes CASSGGAPISYGYTF.

The table lists this clonotype with many counts. V usage is TRBV5-1 and J usage is TRBJ2-2; D might be TRBD1 or TRBD2, each matching 6 bases. The CDR3 length is 15 residues. V lost 1 base, J lost 3 bases, and 10 bases lay in between. CDR1 SGHRS and CDR2 YFSETQ come from the germline V gene. CDR3 sequence: CASSLPGGDTGELFF. The CDR3 bases are TGCGCCAGCAGCTTGCCCGGGGGCGACACCGGGGAGCTGTTTTTT.

The chain has TRBV7-9 and TRBJ2-7; 9 positions agree with TRBD2. Germline V lookup: CDR1 SEHNR, CDR2 FQNEAQ (reference sequence). The CDR3 spans 15 residues. V lost 5 bases and J lost 6; bases outside the gene matches: 11. The CDR3 spells CASSPSSSGVGEQYF. The CDR3 DNA reads as TGTGCCAGCAGCCCGTCTTCTAGCGGGGTCGGCGAGCAGTACTTC.

This clonotype was seen at least ten times. The chain carries TRBV7-2 and TRBJ2-3, with D unclear. In germline, CDR1 is SGHTA, CDR2 FQGNSA. CDR3 length equals 15 residues. V was cut by 6 bases and J by 0 bases, with 13 bases left in between. CDR3 sequence reads: CASSRHHASTDTQYF. CDR3 in DNA: TGTGCCAGCAGTCGACACCACGCTAGCACAGATACGCAGTATTTT.

CDR3 loop: CASSQDRASGGPATQYF. CDR3 in DNA: TGTGCCAGCAGCCAAGATCGAGCAAGCGGGGGTCCGGCTACCCAGTACTTC. V is TRBV4-2 and J is TRBJ2-5; TRBD2 matches at 8 bases. The CDR3 length is 17 residues. J lost 8 bases, V lost 0 bases, and 14 bases had no gene match. From germline, CDR1 is LGHNA and CDR2 YNFKEQ.

This chain uses TRBV4-3 with TRBJ1-2; D may be TRBD1 (5 bases). From germline, CDR1 is LGHNA and CDR2 YSLEER. The CDR3 spans 15 residues. The V end was cut by 0 bases, the J end by 7 bases, with 15 bases between. This CDR3 is CASSQDYGGGSGYTF. The CDR3 coding sequence is TGCGCCAGCAGCCAAGATTACGGGGGAGGGTCTGGCTACACCTTC.

This clonotype was seen more than once but under ten times. The V and J genes are TRBV30 and TRBJ2-3, with TRBD2 matching over 10 bases. The CDR3 extends over 16 amino acids. Looked up from germline, CDR1 is GTSNPN and CDR2 is SVGIG (reference sequence). J gave up 3 bases and V 2 bases, and 8 bases lay outside the gene matches. The CDR3 region is CAWSRGAGGLTDTQYF. CDR3 in DNA: TGTGCCTGGAGTCGAGGAGCGGGGGGGTTAACAGATACGCAGTATTTT.

This clonotype appeared a few times. V gene TRBV10-3 combines with J gene TRBJ2-7, with TRBD1 matching over 7 bases. V was clipped by 4 bases and J by 2 bases; unmatched bases: 5. This CDR3 spans 14 amino acids. Germline-derived CDR1 and CDR2 are ENHRY and SYGVKD. The CDR3 here is CAISGGTATYEQYF. The CDR3 region has the DNA TGTGCCATCAGTGGGGGGACAGCTACCTACGAGCAGTACTTC.

The rearrangement links TRBV7-2 to TRBJ2-3; D is possibly TRBD2 (5 bases). This CDR3 has 13 residues. The V gene's germline CDR1 is SGHTA and CDR2 FQGNSA. Between the trimmed V and J ends, which lost 11 bases and 0 bases, there was a span of 12 bases. CDR3: CAAKRTSTDTQYF. Here the CDR3 DNA reads TGTGCCGCCAAGCGGACTAGCACAGATACGCAGTATTTT.

This clonotype was observed once. V usage is TRBV10-3 and J usage is TRBJ1-6; possible D gene TRBD1, 5 bases. The CDR3 length is 14 residues. CDR1 is ENHRY and CDR2 is SYGVKD in the germline V gene. Trimming pared 6 bases from V and 7 bases from J, leaving 13 bases between. CDR3 loop: CAIRDRDGNSPLHF. CDR3 coding DNA: TGTGCCATCAGGGACCGGGACGGAAATTCACCCCTCCACTTT.

This clonotype was observed a handful of times. V is TRBV6-1 and J is TRBJ1-1; D is unresolved. In germline, CDR1 is MNHNS, CDR2 SASEGT. The germline V and J ends were trimmed by 10 bases and 0 bases, with 12 bases remaining between them. There are 13 residues in the CDR3. The CDR3 reads CATPREMNTEAFF. Written as DNA, the CDR3 is TGTGCCACCCCCCGGGAGATGAACACTGAAGCTTTCTTT.

This sequence joins TRBV7-6 and TRBJ2-1; no definite D call. Looked up from germline, CDR1 is SGHVS and CDR2 is FNYEAQ. This CDR3 is built from 11 residues. V lost 4 bases and J 5 bases, leaving 3 bases between the germline ends. The CDR3 nucleotides read TGTGCCAGCAGCTACCACAATGAGCAGTTCTTC. As protein: CASSYHNEQFF.

This clonotype was seen more than once but under ten times. V usage is TRBV5-1 and J usage is TRBJ2-3; 8 nucleotides match TRBD2. Germline-derived CDR1 and CDR2 are SGHRS and YFSETQ. CDR3 size: 14 residues. Trimming took 4 bases from V and 8 from J; bases not matched to a gene: 9. The CDR3 protein is CASSRDGGVGTQYF. The DNA for the CDR3 is TGCGCCAGCAGCCGCGACGGGGGGGTCGGTACGCAGTATTTT.